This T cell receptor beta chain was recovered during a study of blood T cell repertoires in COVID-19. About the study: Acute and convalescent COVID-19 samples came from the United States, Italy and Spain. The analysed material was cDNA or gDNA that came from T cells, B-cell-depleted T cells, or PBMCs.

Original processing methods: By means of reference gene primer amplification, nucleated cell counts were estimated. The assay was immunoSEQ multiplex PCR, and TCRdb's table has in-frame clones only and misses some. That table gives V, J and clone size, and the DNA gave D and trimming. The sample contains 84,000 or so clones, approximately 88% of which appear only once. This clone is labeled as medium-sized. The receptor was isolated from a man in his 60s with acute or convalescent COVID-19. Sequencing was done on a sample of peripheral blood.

The CDR3 loop reads CASSSTPSGGANNEQFF. The CDR3 DNA reads TGTGCCAGCAGCTCAACCCCTAGCGGGGGGGCCAACAATGAGCAGTTCTTC. This chain joins TRBV7-3 and TRBJ2-1; 12 bases match TRBD2. The ends lost 4 bases at V and 5 bases at J; junction bases unmatched: 9. Per germline, CDR1 SGHTA and CDR2 FQGTGA. The CDR3 is 17 residues long.